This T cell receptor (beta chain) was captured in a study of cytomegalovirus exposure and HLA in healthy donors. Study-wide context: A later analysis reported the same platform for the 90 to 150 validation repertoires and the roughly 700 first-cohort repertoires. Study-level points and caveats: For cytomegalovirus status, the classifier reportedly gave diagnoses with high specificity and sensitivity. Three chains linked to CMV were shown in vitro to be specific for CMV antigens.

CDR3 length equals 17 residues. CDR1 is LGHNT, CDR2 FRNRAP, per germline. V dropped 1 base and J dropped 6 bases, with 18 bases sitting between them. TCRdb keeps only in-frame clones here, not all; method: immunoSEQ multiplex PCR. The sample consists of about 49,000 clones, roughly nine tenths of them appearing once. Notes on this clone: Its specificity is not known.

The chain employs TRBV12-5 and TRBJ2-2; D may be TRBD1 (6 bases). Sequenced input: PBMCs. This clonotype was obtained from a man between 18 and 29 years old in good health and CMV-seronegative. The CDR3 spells CASGLGTVPVSAGELFF. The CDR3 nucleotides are TGTGCTAGTGGTTTGGGGACAGTTCCAGTCAGTGCCGGGGAGCTGTTTTTT.